One sample yielded the 29 T cell receptor beta chains listed below, sequenced in a study of T-cell reconstitution after alpha-beta-depleted transplantation in children. Unique molecular identifiers were incorporated into the prepared TCRbeta library. TCRdb re-called the PCR reads through MiXCR, storing one row per CDR3 protein. The sample lists under 450,000 distinct CDR3 sequences; 16% were seen once. The material sequenced was PBMCs, mostly from graft donor cells, taken 360 days after TCRalphabeta/CD19-depleted stem cell transplant. Source of these receptors: a boy under three years old who had a stem cell transplant for Wiskott-Aldrich syndrome, so the T cells may come from the graft donor.

This chain connects TRBV2 to TRBJ2-3; D remains ambiguous. The germline V gene encodes CDR1 SNHLY and CDR2 FYNNEI. CDR3 size: 13 residues. Trimming removed 9 bases from V and 4 bases from J, with 14 bases in between. In DNA, the CDR3 is TGTGCCAGAGAACATAAACTGGCAGATACGCAGTATTTT. Translation: CAREHKLADTQYF.

This clonotype occurred a few times. The chain uses TRBV6-2 or TRBV6-3 and TRBJ2-1; D is unclear. Germline CDR1 MNHEY, CDR2 SVGEGT. V was trimmed by 4 bases and J by 7 bases, leaving 8 bases between them. This CDR3 contains 12 residues. The CDR3 nucleotides are TGTGCCAGCAGTTCCGTTGGGAATGAGCAGTTCTTC. It encodes CASSSVGNEQFF.

This clonotype was observed a few times. The J gene is TRBJ2-1, the V gene TRBV5-1; D is unresolved. Germline V lookup: CDR1 SGHRS, CDR2 YFSETQ. Trimming shortened V by 0 bases and J by 0 bases, and 10 bases separated the two germline ends. The CDR3 runs to 16 residues. The CDR3: CASSLAVASSYNEQFF. The DNA for the CDR3 is TGCGCCAGCAGCTTGGCCGTTGCGAGCTCCTACAATGAGCAGTTCTTC. The full variable domain, rest sourced from reference TRBV5-1 and TRBJ2-1, is KAGVTQTPRYLIKTRGQQVTLSCSPISGHRSVSWYQQTPGQGLQFLFEYFSETQRNKGNFPGRFSGRQFSNSRSEMNVSTLELGDSALYLCASSLAVASSYNEQFFGPGTRLTVL.

This clonotype has more than one count but fewer than ten. The chain couples TRBV19 to TRBJ2-2; D may be TRBD2 (6 bases). The V gene lost 7 bases and the J gene lost 4 bases, with 13 bases spanning the gap. This CDR3 contains 14 residues. Germline loops: CDR1 LNHDA, CDR2 SQIVND (reference sequence). The chain's CDR3 is CASTLGGRTGELFF. In DNA form, the CDR3 reads TGTGCCAGTACCCTCGGAGGGCGCACCGGGGAGCTGTTTTTT.

This clonotype has more than one count but fewer than ten. The chain uses TRBV12-3 or TRBV12-4 and TRBJ2-7, with 7 bases matching TRBD1. The CDR3 is made up of 15 amino acids. V lost 4 bases, J lost 2 bases, and 8 bases stayed unmatched. The CDR3 loop reads CASSSRTGPTYEQYF. As DNA, the CDR3 is TGTGCCAGCAGTTCACGGACAGGACCGACCTACGAGCAGTACTTC.

This rearrangement joins TRBV20-1 to TRBJ2-3, with D unclear. V lost 6 bases and J lost 9, with 13 bases in between. This CDR3 has 11 amino acids. From germline, CDR1 is DFQATT and CDR2 SNEGSKA (reference sequence). DNA for the CDR3: TGCAGTGCCGCCTTATACGGAACGCAGTATTTT. It translates to CSAALYGTQYF.

In its sample, this clonotype was seen a few times. This chain uses TRBV4-3 with TRBJ1-2, with D maybe TRBD1 (6 bases). CDR3 length: 13 amino acids. The germline CDR1 and CDR2 sequences are LGHNA and YSLEER. V was shortened by 5 bases and J by 5 bases, with 12 bases between the two germline ends. The CDR3 coding sequence is TGCGCCAGCAGCTACCGGGACAAATATGGCTACACCTTC. Its protein product is CASSYRDKYGYTF.

In DNA, the CDR3 is TGTGCCAGCAGTTACTCGGGGGTAGCGGGGGGGCGGGAGCAGTTCTTC. It translates to CASSYSGVAGGREQFF. The chain combines TRBV6-5 with TRBJ2-1, with 11 bases fitting TRBD2. Germline assignment: CDR1 MNHEY and CDR2 SVGAGI. J lost 10 bases, V lost 0 bases, and 8 bases had no gene match. The CDR3 contains 16 residues.

The rearrangement links TRBV7-2 to TRBJ2-7, with 10 bases lining up with TRBD1. The CDR3 contains 16 residues. CDR1 SGHTA and CDR2 FQGNSA come from the germline V gene. Losses at the gene ends were 0 bases for V and 7 bases for J; bases not matched to a gene: 9. The CDR3 loop reads CASSLAGGTGAGEQYF. The CDR3 nucleotides are TGTGCCAGCAGCTTAGCCGGGGGGACAGGGGCTGGGGAGCAGTACTTC.

This clonotype showed up just a few times. This rearrangement joins TRBV5-1 to TRBJ2-2, with TRBD1 matching 7 bases. The germline V gene encodes CDR1 SGHRS and CDR2 YFSETQ. Germline trimming cut 4 bases from V and 1 base from J; bases unmatched to any gene: 10. This CDR3 has 17 amino acids. The CDR3 protein is CASSPTSTGVNTGELFF. DNA of the CDR3: TGCGCCAGCAGCCCTACGTCCACAGGGGTGAACACCGGGGAGCTGTTTTTT.

The chain joins TRBV20-1 to TRBJ2-7; TRBD2 aligns across 8 bases. Per germline, CDR1 DFQATT and CDR2 SNEGSKA (reference sequence). The CDR3 has 15 amino acids. V shed 0 bases and J 8 bases; nucleotides not matched to a gene: 12. CDR3 in DNA: TGCAGTGCTAGAGATACACGGACTAGCCTTAAAAAGCAGTACTTC. It is translated as CSARDTRTSLKKQYF.

This clonotype has a handful of counts. CDR3 bases: TGTGCCAGCAGTGAAGTAGCTATCGGGGAGCTGTTTTTT. It translates to CASSEVAIGELFF. The chain carries TRBV6-1 and TRBJ2-2; unclear D gene. The CDR3 has 13 amino acids. Germline V lookup: CDR1 MNHNS, CDR2 SASEGT. Trimming took off 1 base at V and 7 bases at J, with 7 bases between the two ends.

The rearrangement joins TRBV4-3 to TRBJ2-1, with 14 positions matching TRBD2. V was clipped by 5 bases and J by 6 bases; unmatched bases: 15. Germline lookup yields CDR1 LGHNA and CDR2 YSLEER. This CDR3 comprises 19 residues. The CDR3 sequence is CASSLAGTSGSPPTNEQFF. The CDR3 DNA reads as TGCGCCAGCAGCTTAGCCGGGACTAGCGGGAGTCCCCCTACCAATGAGCAGTTCTTC.

The chain recombines TRBV6-1 with TRBJ1-1, with a weak D call TRBD1 (5 bases). With 4 bases removed from V and 1 base from J, the gap between germline ends came to 10 bases. This CDR3 has 14 amino acids. Germline values: CDR1 MNHNS, CDR2 SASEGT. DNA of the CDR3: TGTGCCAGCAGTGCTTGGACACCGAACACTGAAGCTTTCTTT. Translated: CASSAWTPNTEAFF.

A few counts support this clonotype. V and J are TRBV2 and TRBJ1-1; D is ambiguous. Germline V gene data show CDR1 as SNHLY and CDR2 as FYNNEI. CDR3 length: 14 residues. V shed 2 bases and J shed 8 bases, with 15 bases lying between them. For the CDR3, the DNA is TGTGCCAGCAGTGAATGGGCGTCAGGAAGGGAAGCTTTCTTT. Its protein is CASSEWASGREAFF.

This clonotype was counted a few times. The rearrangement links TRBV12-3 or TRBV12-4 to TRBJ2-5; TRBD2 matches 13 bases. This CDR3 region has 15 residues. The J segment lost 5 bases and the V segment lost 1 base, leaving 1 base of the junction unmatched. The CDR3 region has the DNA TGTGCCAGCAGTTTAGGGGGACTAGCGGGGGAGACCCAGTACTTC. Translating gives CASSLGGLAGETQYF.

This clonotype was found many times. The CDR3 sequence is CASSLMGRGTGELFF. In DNA form, the CDR3 reads TGTGCCAGCAGCCTTATGGGGCGAGGCACCGGGGAGCTGTTTTTT. The chain links TRBV7-8 to TRBJ2-2; D might be TRBD1 (5 bases). The V end was cut by 5 bases, the J end by 4 bases, with 14 bases between. This CDR3 is built from 15 residues. CDR1 is SGHVS and CDR2 is FQNEAQ in the germline V gene.

This CDR3 reads CASSLVATTSYNEQFF. CDR3 coding DNA: TGTGCCAGCAGCTTAGTTGCTACCACATCCTACAATGAGCAGTTCTTC. The V call is TRBV7-9, the J call TRBJ2-1; the D is unclear. The CDR3 has 16 residues. Trimming took off 1 base at V and 1 base at J, with 11 bases between the two ends. Germline V gene lookup returns CDR1 SEHNR and CDR2 FQNEAQ (reference sequence).

There are a few counts of this clonotype. The J gene is TRBJ2-5, the V gene TRBV20-1, with D possibly TRBD1 on 5 matching bases. Germline CDR1 DFQATT, CDR2 SNEGSKA (reference sequence). The CDR3 extends over 16 amino acids. Trimming cost V 0 bases and J 7 bases, with 21 bases left between them. The CDR3 DNA is TGCAGTGCTAGAGACCCCTGGGGCAGCGCCGGGTGGACCCAGTACTTC. It is translated as CSARDPWGSAGWTQYF.

This chain connects TRBV4-1 to TRBJ2-5, with a weak D call TRBD2 (6 bases). Germline V gene lookup returns CDR1 MGHRA and CDR2 YSYEKL. V lost 5 bases and J lost 5, with 24 bases in between. CDR3 length: 17 amino acids. This CDR3 is CASSEGYSSALHETQYF. In DNA, the CDR3 is TGCGCCAGCAGCGAAGGGTATTCTAGCGCGCTACATGAGACCCAGTACTTC.

This clonotype was counted a few times. J is TRBJ2-7 and V is TRBV12-3 or TRBV12-4, with D perhaps being TRBD1 or TRBD2 (6 bases each). V dropped 1 base and J dropped 7 bases, with 17 bases sitting between them. The CDR3 runs to 15 residues. The CDR3 DNA reads as TGTGCCAGCAGTTTAGGGGGAGGACAGCCCCGGGAGCAGTACTTC. It translates to CASSLGGGQPREQYF.

This sequence joins TRBV6-1 and TRBJ1-2, with D maybe TRBD1 (6 bases). The CDR3 spans 13 residues. The germline V gene has CDR1 MNHNS and CDR2 SASEGT. Trimming pared 6 bases from V and 5 bases from J, leaving 13 bases between. CDR3 bases: TGTGCCAGCAGCCACAGGGAGGAATATGGCTACACCTTC. Translating gives CASSHREEYGYTF.

In this sample, this clonotype turned up a few times. The chain is built from TRBV29-1 and TRBJ2-3; 11 nucleotides agree with TRBD2. Germline assignment: CDR1 SQVTM and CDR2 ANQGSEA. This CDR3 comprises 14 residues. V lost 7 bases, J lost 5 bases, and 8 bases stayed unmatched. DNA of the CDR3: TGCAGCGCCTCGGTAGGACTAGCGGGAGATACGCAGTATTTT. This encodes CSASVGLAGDTQYF.

This clonotype was found a few times. The chain recombines TRBV29-1 with TRBJ1-4; D is unresolved. Germline lookup yields CDR1 SQVTM and CDR2 ANQGSEA. The CDR3 has 12 residues. Trimming shortened V by 6 bases and J by 8 bases, and 13 bases separated the two germline ends. As DNA, the CDR3 is TGCAGCGTGCGGGCGGGAGACGAAAAACTGTTTTTT. This sequence encodes CSVRAGDEKLFF.

The chain recombines TRBV5-1 with TRBJ2-3; 13 bases agree with TRBD2. The germline V gene has CDR1 SGHRS and CDR2 YFSETQ. The CDR3 consists of 19 residues. The V segment lost 1 base and the J segment 0 bases; nucleotides outside the gene matches: 8. CDR3 protein: CASSLWTSGGVSSTDTQYF. The CDR3 nucleotides read TGCGCCAGCAGCTTGTGGACTAGCGGGGGAGTTTCTAGCACAGATACGCAGTATTTT.

The chain links TRBV7-2 to TRBJ2-2, with TRBD2 matching over 8 bases. The V segment lost 2 bases and the J segment 0 bases; nucleotides outside the gene matches: 5. The germline gives CDR1 SGHTA, CDR2 FQGNSA. This CDR3 contains 17 residues. This chain's CDR3 is CASSLFAGGPNTGELFF. For the CDR3, the DNA is TGTGCCAGCAGCTTATTTGCGGGAGGACCGAACACCGGGGAGCTGTTTTTT.

The V and J genes are TRBV5-1 and TRBJ2-7; a possible D gene is TRBD2 (5 bases). Germline loops: CDR1 SGHRS, CDR2 YFSETQ. The CDR3 contains 15 residues. With 0 bases removed from V and 3 bases from J, the gap between germline ends came to 13 bases. CDR3: CASSLEYSGNYEQYF. CDR3 sequence (DNA): TGCGCCAGCAGCTTGGAATATTCGGGGAACTACGAGCAGTACTTC.

Only a few counts were recorded for this clonotype. The V gene is TRBV4-3, the J gene TRBJ2-6; D is uncertain. The CDR3 loop spans 15 amino acids. Germline values: CDR1 LGHNA, CDR2 YSLEER. V lost 0 bases, J lost 3 bases, and 6 bases lay in between. CDR3 loop: CASSQEGSGANVLTF. CDR3 nucleotide sequence: TGCGCCAGCAGCCAAGAGGGTAGTGGGGCCAACGTCCTGACTTTC.

The J gene is TRBJ2-7, the V gene TRBV12-3 or TRBV12-4, with D tentatively TRBD2 (5 bases). Trimming took off 4 bases at V and 4 bases at J, with 11 bases between the two ends. The length of the CDR3 is 13 residues. The CDR3 DNA sequence: TGTGCCAGCAGTTGGACTTGGCCTTACGAGCAGTACTTC. Protein product: CASSWTWPYEQYF.